This T cell receptor (beta chain) was profiled in a study of early T cells in non-severe SARS-CoV-2 infection. TCRdb processed the 5' RACE reads anew with MiXCR; each CDR3 protein has one entry. This sample has about 69,000 distinct CDR3 sequences; about 13% occur once, and the top ten carry around 15%. The length of the CDR3 is 16 residues. Per germline, CDR1 LNHDA and CDR2 SQIVND (reference sequence). The ends were cut back, 3 bases at V and 0 bases at J, with 9 bases in the middle. The clonotype originates from an adult who was a healthcare worker with PCR-confirmed SARS-CoV-2 infection or an uninfected control (not recorded which). The sample consisted of whole blood. This chain uses TRBV19 with TRBJ2-6; D uncertain. The CDR3 is CASSILLGSGANVLTF. CDR3 coding DNA: TGTGCCAGTAGTATCCTCCTTGGCTCTGGGGCCAACGTCCTGACTTTC. Full variable domain (remainder filled in from reference TRBV19 and TRBJ2-6): DGGITQSPKYLFRKEGQNVTLSCEQNLNHDAMYWYRQDPGQGLRLIYYSQIVNDFQKGDIAEGYSVSREKKESFPLTVTSAQKNPTAFYLCASSILLGSGANVLTFGAGSRLTVL.